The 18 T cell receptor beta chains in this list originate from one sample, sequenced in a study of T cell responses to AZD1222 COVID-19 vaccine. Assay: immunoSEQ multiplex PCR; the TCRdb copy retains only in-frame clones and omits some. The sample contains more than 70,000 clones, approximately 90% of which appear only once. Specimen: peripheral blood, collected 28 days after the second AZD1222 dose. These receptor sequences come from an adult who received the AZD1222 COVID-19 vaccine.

The CDR3: CASSFLVSYEQYF. The CDR3 DNA reads TGTGCCAGCAGTTTTCTAGTCTCCTACGAGCAGTACTTC. This chain uses TRBV28 with TRBJ2-7; D gene unclear. V was cut by 3 bases and J by 0 bases, with 6 bases left in between. The V gene's germline CDR1 is MDHEN and CDR2 SYDVKM. The CDR3 has 13 amino acids. Using reference TRBV28 and TRBJ2-7 for the parts outside the CDR3, the full variable domain is DVKVTQSSRYLVKRTGEKVFLECVQDMDHENMFWYRQDPGLGLRLIYFSYDVKMKEKGDIPEGYSVSREKKERFSLILESASTNQTSMYLCASSFLVSYEQYFGPGTRLTVT.

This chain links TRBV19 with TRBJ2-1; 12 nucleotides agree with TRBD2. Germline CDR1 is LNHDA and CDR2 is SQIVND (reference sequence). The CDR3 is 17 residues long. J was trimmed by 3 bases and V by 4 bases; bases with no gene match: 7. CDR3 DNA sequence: TGTGCCAGTAGTAAGGCGACTAGCGGGGGACTCTACAATGAGCAGTTCTTC. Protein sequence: CASSKATSGGLYNEQFF.

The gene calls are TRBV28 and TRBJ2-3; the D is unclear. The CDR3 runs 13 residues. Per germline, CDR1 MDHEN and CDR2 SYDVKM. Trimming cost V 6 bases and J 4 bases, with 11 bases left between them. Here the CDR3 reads CASSSNTPDTQYF. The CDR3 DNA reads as TGTGCCAGCAGCTCTAATACGCCAGATACGCAGTATTTT.

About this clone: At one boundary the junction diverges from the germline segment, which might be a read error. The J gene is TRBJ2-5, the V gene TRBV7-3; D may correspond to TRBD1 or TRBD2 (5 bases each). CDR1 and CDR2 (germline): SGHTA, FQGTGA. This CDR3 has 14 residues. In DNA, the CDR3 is TGTGCCAGCAGCTTAACCCCGGGGCAAGGGACCCAGTACTTC. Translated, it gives CASSLTPGQGTQYF.

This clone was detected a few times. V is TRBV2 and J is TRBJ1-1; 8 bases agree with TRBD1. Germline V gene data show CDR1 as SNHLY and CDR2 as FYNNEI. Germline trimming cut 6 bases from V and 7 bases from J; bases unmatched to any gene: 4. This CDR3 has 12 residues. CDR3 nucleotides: TGTGCCAGCAGAAGACAGGGGAATGAAGCTTTCTTT. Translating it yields CASRRQGNEAFF.

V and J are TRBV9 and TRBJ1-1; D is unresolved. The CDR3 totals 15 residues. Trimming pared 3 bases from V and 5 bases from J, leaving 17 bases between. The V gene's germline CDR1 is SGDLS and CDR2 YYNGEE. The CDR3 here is CASSAEAWEWTEAFF. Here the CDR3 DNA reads TGTGCCAGCAGCGCCGAAGCCTGGGAGTGGACTGAAGCTTTCTTT.

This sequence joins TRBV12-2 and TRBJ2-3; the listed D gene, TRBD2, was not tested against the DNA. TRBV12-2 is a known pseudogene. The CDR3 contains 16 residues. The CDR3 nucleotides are TGTGCAAGTCCGGGGCTAGCGGGAGTTTACACAGATACGCAGTATTTT. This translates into CASPGLAGVYTDTQYF.

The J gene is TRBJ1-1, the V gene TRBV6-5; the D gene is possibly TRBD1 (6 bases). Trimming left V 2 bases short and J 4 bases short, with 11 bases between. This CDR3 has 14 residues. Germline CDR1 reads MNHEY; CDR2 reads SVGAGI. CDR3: CASSYGGLGTEAFF. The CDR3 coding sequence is TGTGCCAGCAGTTACGGGGGGCTAGGCACTGAAGCTTTCTTT.

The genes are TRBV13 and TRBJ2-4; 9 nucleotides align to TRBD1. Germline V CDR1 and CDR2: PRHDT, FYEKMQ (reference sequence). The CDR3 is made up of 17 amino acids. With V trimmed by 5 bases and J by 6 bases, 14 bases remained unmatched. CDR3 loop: CASSTQLQGAHGNIQYF. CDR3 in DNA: TGTGCCAGCAGCACACAACTACAGGGGGCGCACGGAAACATTCAGTACTTC.

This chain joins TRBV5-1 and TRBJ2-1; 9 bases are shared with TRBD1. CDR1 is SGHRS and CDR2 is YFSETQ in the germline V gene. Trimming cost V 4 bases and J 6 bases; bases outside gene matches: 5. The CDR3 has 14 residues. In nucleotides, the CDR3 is TGCGCCAGCAGCAGGGGACAGGGACGCAATGAGCAGTTCTTC. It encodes CASSRGQGRNEQFF.

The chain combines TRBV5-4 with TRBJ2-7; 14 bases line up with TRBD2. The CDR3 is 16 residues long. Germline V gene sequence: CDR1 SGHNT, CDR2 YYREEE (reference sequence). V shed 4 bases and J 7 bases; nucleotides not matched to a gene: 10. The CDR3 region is CASSPGLAGEVEEQYF. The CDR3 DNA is TGTGCCAGCAGCCCGGGACTAGCGGGAGAAGTGGAGGAGCAGTACTTC.

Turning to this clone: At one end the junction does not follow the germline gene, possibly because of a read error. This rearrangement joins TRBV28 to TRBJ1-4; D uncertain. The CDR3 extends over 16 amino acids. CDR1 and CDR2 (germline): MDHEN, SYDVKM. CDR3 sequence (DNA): TGTGCCAGCAGCTCCTATCGGGCCGCAACTAATGAAAAACTATTTTTT. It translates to CASSSYRAATNEKLFF.

CDR3: CAWKVARETQYF. The CDR3 region has the DNA TGTGCCTGGAAAGTGGCCCGAGAGACCCAGTACTTC. V usage is TRBV30 and J usage is TRBJ2-5; D gene uncertain. There are 12 residues in the CDR3. Germline V CDR1 and CDR2: GTSNPN, SVGIG (reference sequence). V was pared by 4 bases and J by 4 bases, with 10 bases between.

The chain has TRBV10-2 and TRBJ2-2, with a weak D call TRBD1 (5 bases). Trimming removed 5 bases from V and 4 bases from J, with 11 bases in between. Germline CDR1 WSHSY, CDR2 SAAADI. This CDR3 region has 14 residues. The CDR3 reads CASSKGLGTGELFF. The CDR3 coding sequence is TGCGCCAGCAGTAAGGGGTTGGGCACCGGGGAGCTGTTTTTT.

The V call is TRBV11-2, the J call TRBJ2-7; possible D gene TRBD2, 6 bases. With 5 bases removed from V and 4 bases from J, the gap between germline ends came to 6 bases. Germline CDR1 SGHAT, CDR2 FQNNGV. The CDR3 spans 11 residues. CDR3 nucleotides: TGTGCCAGCAGCGGAGGGTACGAGCAGTACTTC. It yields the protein CASSGGYEQYF.

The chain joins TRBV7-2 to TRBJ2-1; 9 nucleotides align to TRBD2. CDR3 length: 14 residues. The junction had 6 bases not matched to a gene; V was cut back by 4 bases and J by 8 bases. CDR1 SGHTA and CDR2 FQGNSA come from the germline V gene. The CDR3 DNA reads TGTGCCAGCAGCTGGGCGGGAGGGCCCGATGAGCAGTTCTTC. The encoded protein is CASSWAGGPDEQFF.

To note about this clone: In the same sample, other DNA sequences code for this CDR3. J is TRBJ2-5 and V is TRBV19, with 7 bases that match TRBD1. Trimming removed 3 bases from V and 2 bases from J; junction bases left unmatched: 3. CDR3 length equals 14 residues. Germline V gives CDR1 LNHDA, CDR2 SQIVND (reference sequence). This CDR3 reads CASSIPGQQETQYF. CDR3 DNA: TGTGCCAGTAGTATCCCGGGACAGCAAGAGACCCAGTACTTC.

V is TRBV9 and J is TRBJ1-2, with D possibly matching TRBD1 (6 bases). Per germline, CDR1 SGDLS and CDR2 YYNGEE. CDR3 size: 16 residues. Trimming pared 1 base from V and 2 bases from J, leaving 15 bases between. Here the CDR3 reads CASSVRGASANYGYTF. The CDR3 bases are TGTGCCAGCAGCGTACGGGGGGCCTCGGCCAACTATGGCTACACCTTC.